This T cell receptor beta chain was found in a study of blood T cell repertoires in COVID-19. Produced via immunoSEQ multiplex PCR; TCRdb's table is partial and in-frame only. The sample records about 120,000 clones, more than 60% being singletons. There are 15 residues in the CDR3. Germline CDR1 and CDR2: KGHSH and LQKENI. V lost 2 bases and J lost 7, with 14 bases in between. The specimen was peripheral blood. The V call is TRBV18, the J call TRBJ1-4; D unclear. This TCR was recovered from a man between 65 and 85 years old with acute or convalescent COVID-19. The CDR3 loop reads CASSPMSQFGEKLFF. The CDR3 DNA reads as TGTGCCAGCTCACCAATGTCACAGTTTGGTGAAAAACTGTTTTTT.